This entry describes one TCR beta chain. TCRdb called the RT-PCR reads again in MiXCR, with one record for every CDR3 protein. The table lists some 150,000 distinct CDR3 sequences, approximately 37% of them singletons, with 40% to 55% in the top ten. The data were obtained in a study of patients and donors after allogeneic stem cell transplantation. CDR1 is LGHNA and CDR2 is YNFKEQ in the germline V gene. V lost 0 bases to trimming and J lost 9 bases, with 12 bases between them. The CDR3 runs to 15 residues. The clonotype was recovered from a human donor who was either an allogeneic HSCT recipient or a stem cell or donor lymphocyte infusion donor (not recorded which). It is not recorded whose cells these are; they may come from a transplant donor. V is TRBV4-2 and J is TRBJ1-6; D is unclear. The specimen sequenced was blood, either unsorted or a sorted T cell fraction (not recorded which). Here the CDR3 reads CASSQEGRFSSPLHF. CDR3 DNA sequence: TGTGCCAGCAGCCAAGAAGGCAGATTTAGTTCACCCCTCCACTTT.